The following is a T cell receptor beta chain sequence with its context. The CDR3 length is 14 residues. V dropped 5 bases and J dropped 7 bases, with 15 bases sitting between them. TCR beta CDR3 regions were amplified from RNA transcripts. Initially, a first-round RT-PCR of the TCR CDR3 employed the HTBI primer set. MiXCR was run by TCRdb on the multiplex PCR reads, yielding one entry per CDR3 protein. This table holds about 290,000 distinct CDR3 sequences, roughly an eighth found once. The data are from a study of T cells in Graves' hyperthyroidism and ophthalmopathy. Exclusion followed for patients with uncontrolled infection, other autoimmune disease, pregnancy or lactation.

This clonotype was sampled from a woman in her thirties or forties with Graves' hyperthyroidism. Input material: blood. The rearrangement uses TRBV12-3 or TRBV12-4 and TRBJ2-1; D is uncertain. As DNA, the CDR3 is TGTGCCAGCAGTCCCAGCCTACTAAGGAATGAGCAGTTCTTC. It encodes CASSPSLLRNEQFF.